The present TCR beta chain was sequenced within a study of T cell clonotyping in hematopoietic cell transplantation. Study results and caveats: Higher Inverse Simpson Index values in graft donor and pretransplant recipient predicted broader posttransplant TCR diversity. At the given depth, recipient repertoires were over 95% de novo clonotypes. After transplant, recipient diversity fell while pathologically expanded clonotypes grew through day 180.

Trimming pared 4 bases from V and 3 bases from J, leaving 17 bases between. There are 15 residues in the CDR3. Germline V CDR1 and CDR2: SGHRS, YFSETQ. The data were produced by immunoSEQ multiplex PCR, yet TCRdb's version contains in-frame clones alone and is incomplete. The repertoire holds about 9,300 clones, roughly four fifths seen once, with 45% to 55% in the top ten. Blood collection times were about day -28 and days 30, 100, 180 posttransplant. About this clone itself: Antigen unknown.

The chain is built from TRBV5-1 and TRBJ2-7, with D tentatively TRBD1 (6 bases). The source material was PBMCs, sampled at the time of graft-versus-host disease after allogeneic stem cell transplant. This receptor was obtained from a male patient in his sixties or seventies who had an allogeneic stem cell transplant from an unrelated donor, so the T cells may come from the graft donor. Some clones in this sample may be carry-over from other donors' samples. In DNA form, the CDR3 reads TGCGCCAGCAGCCCCAACCGGGACACCCTCTACGAGCAGTACTTC. Translating it yields CASSPNRDTLYEQYF.